This T cell receptor beta chain was captured by sequencing in a study of T cells in localized non-small cell lung cancer. Study outcomes and limitations: It was uninvolved adjacent lung that showed the highest T cell clonality, exceeding tumor.

This CDR3 has 14 amino acids. Between the trimmed V and J ends, which lost 0 bases and 0 bases, there was a span of 3 bases. Germline-derived CDR1 and CDR2 are SGDLS and YYNGEE. The table lists this clone with a few counts. Its specificity is unknown. The same CDR3 also results from other DNA sequences found in this sample. This table comes from immunoSEQ multiplex PCR, and its TCRdb copy is limited to in-frame clones, with some not included. The table shows 25,000 to 40,000 clones, with approximately 80% occurring only once. The sequencing used peripheral blood, collected before any cancer treatment. This sequence was found in a male donor aged 60 or over with stage II squamous cell lung carcinoma. The rearrangement uses TRBV9 and TRBJ2-2, with D hard to call. CDR3 nucleotides: TGTGCCAGCAGCGTAGGAGCGAACACCGGGGAGCTGTTTTTT. Translating it yields CASSVGANTGELFF. The full variable domain, with the rest looked up from reference TRBV9 and TRBJ2-2, is DSGVTQTPKHLITATGQRVTLRCSPRSGDLSVYWYQQSLDQGLQFLIQYYNGEERAKGNILERFSAQQFPDLHSELNLSSLELGDSALYFCASSVGANTGELFFGEGSRLTVL.